What follows are 2 T cell receptor beta chains derived from one specimen sequenced in a study of human T cells and chemical hapten exposure (dated by TCRdb to the early 2020s). According to the study, the label for this sample's time point signals: patch test 1, 2 weeks after DPC sensitization. The intended sense of this specimen's treatment or condition label: therapeutic diphenylcyclopropenone sensitization with weekly scalp DPC. Receptor libraries were prepared by RACE. The listed sequencing device is NextSeq 500. TCRdb cleaned the public reads at Q25 with fastp, built clones with MiXCR and kept in-frame beta chains. Rows with a matching CDR3 protein are joined into one entry that keeps the most common DNA and genes. For this sample there are fewer than 60,000 distinct CDR3 sequences; 9.3% appear just once. Jointly, the top ten make up around 4% of the sample. The source was whole blood, collected in connection with sensitization to the hapten diphenylcyclopropenone (DPC). These receptors were obtained from a woman aged 45-65 years with alopecia areata. Some clones in this sample may be carry-over from other donors' samples.

Judged by abundance, this clonotype is medium-sized. The V and J genes are TRBV5-1 and TRBJ2-6, with TRBD1 as a possible D gene (5 bases). Germline V gives CDR1 SGHRS, CDR2 YFSETQ. This CDR3 is built from 15 residues. V lost 4 bases, J lost 0 bases, and 8 bases lay in between. CDR3 sequence (DNA): TGCGCCAGCAGCATCGACAGCTCTGGGGCCAACGTCCTGACTTTC. Amino acids: CASSIDSSGANVLTF.

This clonotype is classed as medium-sized. The chain uses TRBV29-1 and TRBJ2-1, with 7 bases identical to TRBD2. Germline CDR1 and CDR2: SQVTM and ANQGSEA. The CDR3 length is 12 residues. J gave up 6 bases and V 7 bases, and 6 bases lay outside the gene matches. CDR3 coding DNA: TGCAGCGGCGGGGGAGCACTCAATGAGCAGTTCTTC. Translation gives CSGGGALNEQFF.